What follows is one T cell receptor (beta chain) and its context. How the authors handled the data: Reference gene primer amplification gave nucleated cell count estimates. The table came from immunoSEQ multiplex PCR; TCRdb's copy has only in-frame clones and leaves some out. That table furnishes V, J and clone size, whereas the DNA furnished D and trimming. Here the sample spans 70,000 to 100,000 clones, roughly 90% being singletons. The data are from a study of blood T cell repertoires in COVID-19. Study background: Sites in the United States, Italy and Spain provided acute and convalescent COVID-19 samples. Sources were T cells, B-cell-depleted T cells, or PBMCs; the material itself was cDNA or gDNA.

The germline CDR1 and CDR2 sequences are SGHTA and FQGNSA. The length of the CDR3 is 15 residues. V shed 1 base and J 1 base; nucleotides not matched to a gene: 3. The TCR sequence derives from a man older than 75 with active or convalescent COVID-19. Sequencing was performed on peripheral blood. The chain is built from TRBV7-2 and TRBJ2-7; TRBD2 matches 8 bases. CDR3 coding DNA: TGTGCCAGCAGCTTAGAGCCTAGCGGGTCCTACGAGCAGTACTTC. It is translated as CASSLEPSGSYEQYF.